This record covers a single T cell receptor (beta chain). Its antigen remains unknown. TCRdb ran MiXCR on the 5' RACE reads and lists one entry per CDR3 protein. The data show roughly 500,000 distinct CDR3 sequences, roughly 21% seen once. This entry belongs to a study of T-cell memory formation after mild COVID-19. Study-level findings and limits: Shrinking CD4+ clones resided mostly in CM and EM, and CD8+ ones in EMRA. Among clones contracting day 15 to 85, CD4/CD8 was balanced, whereas later expanders leaned CD4+.

In germline, CDR1 is SGHRS, CDR2 YFSETQ. The CDR3 totals 15 residues. Trimming left V 1 base short and J 4 bases short, with 13 bases between. The chain is built from TRBV5-1 and TRBJ2-3; tentative D call: TRBD1 (5 bases). This TCR came from an adult woman who had mild COVID-19 (a few samples of this study predate the infection). Cell type and time point are not known. Sequenced: PBMCs or a T cell subset sorted from them (not recorded which). The CDR3 DNA sequence: TGCGCCAGCAGCTTGAACAGGAAGGATCCAGATACGCAGTATTTT. It is translated as CASSLNRKDPDTQYF.